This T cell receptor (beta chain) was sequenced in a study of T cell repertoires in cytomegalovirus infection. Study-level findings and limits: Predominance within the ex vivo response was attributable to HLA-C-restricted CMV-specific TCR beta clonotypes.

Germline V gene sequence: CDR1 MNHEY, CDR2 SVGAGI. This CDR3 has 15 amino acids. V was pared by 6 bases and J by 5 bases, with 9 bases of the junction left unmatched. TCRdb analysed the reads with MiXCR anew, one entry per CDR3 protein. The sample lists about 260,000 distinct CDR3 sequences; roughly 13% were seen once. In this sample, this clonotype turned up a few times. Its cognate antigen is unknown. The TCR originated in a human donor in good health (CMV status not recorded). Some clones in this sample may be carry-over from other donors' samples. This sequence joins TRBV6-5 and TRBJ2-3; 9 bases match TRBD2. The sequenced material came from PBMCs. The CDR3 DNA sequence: TGTGCCAGCAGACAACTAGCGGGTGTAATAGATACGCAGTATTTT. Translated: CASRQLAGVIDTQYF.